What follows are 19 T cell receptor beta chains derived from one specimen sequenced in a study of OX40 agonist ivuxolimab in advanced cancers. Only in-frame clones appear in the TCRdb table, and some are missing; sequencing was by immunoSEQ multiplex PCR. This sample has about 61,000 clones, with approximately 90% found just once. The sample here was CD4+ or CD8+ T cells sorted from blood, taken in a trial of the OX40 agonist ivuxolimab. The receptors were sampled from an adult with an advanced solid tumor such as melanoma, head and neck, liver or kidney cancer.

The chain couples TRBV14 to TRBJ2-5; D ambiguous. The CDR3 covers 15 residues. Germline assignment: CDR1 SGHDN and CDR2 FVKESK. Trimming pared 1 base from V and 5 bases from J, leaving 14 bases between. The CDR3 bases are TGTGCCAGCAGCCAAGGAATGCACACAACGGAGACCCAGTACTTC. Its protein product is CASSQGMHTTETQYF.

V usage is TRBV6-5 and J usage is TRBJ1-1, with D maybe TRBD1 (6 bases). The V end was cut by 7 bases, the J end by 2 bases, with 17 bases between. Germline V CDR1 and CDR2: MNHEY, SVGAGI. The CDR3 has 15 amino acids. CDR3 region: CASKLTGAPNTEAFF. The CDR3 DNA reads TGTGCCAGCAAACTGACAGGAGCCCCTAACACTGAAGCTTTCTTT.

CDR3 nucleotide sequence: TGCGCCAGCAGCCAAGATTGGCAGGGGGCCTTAGCTAACTATGGCTACACCTTC. Encoded protein: CASSQDWQGALANYGYTF. The V call is TRBV4-3, the J call TRBJ1-2; 8 nucleotides line up with TRBD1. V gave up 0 bases and J gave up 0 bases; unmatched junction bases: 9. This CDR3 is 18 amino acids long. Germline V gene data show CDR1 as LGHNA and CDR2 as YSLEER.

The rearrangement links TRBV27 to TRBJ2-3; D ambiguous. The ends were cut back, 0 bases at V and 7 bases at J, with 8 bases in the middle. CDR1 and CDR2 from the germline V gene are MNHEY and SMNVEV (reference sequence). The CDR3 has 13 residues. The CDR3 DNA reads TGTGCCAGCAGTTTATCGCTCTGGAATACGCAGTATTTT. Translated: CASSLSLWNTQYF.

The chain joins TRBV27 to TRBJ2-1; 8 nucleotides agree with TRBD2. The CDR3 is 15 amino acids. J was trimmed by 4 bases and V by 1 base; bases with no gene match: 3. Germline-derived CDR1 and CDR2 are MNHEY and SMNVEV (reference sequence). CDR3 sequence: CASSLLAGTYNEQFF. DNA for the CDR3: TGTGCCAGCAGTTTATTAGCGGGAACTTACAATGAGCAGTTCTTC.

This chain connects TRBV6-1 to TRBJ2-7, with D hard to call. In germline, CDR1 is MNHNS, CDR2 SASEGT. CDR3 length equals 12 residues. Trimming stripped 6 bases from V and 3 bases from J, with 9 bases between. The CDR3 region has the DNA TGTGCCAGCAGAGGGTACAGCTACGAGCAGTACGTC. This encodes CASRGYSYEQYV.

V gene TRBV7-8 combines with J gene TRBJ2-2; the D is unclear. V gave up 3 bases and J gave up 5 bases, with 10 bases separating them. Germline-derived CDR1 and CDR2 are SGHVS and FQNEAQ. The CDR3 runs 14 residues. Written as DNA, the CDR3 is TGTGCCAGCAGCTTGGTAGGGCTTACCGGGGAGCTGTTTTTT. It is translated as CASSLVGLTGELFF.

The CDR3 DNA sequence: TGTGCCAGCAGCTTACAGGGGAATGGACCCCAGCATTTT. Its translation: CASSLQGNGPQHF. The gene calls are TRBV5-6 and TRBJ1-5; TRBD1 agrees at 7 bases. The V segment lost 2 bases and the J segment 10 bases; nucleotides outside the gene matches: 6. The CDR3 length is 13 residues. The germline CDR1 and CDR2 sequences are SGHDT and YYEEEE.

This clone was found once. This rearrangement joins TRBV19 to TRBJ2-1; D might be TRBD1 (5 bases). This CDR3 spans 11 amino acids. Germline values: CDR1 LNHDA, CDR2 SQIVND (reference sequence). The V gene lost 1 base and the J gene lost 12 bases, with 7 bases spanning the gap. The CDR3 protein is CASSIVGAQFF. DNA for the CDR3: TGTGCCAGTAGTATAGTAGGGGCGCAGTTCTTC.

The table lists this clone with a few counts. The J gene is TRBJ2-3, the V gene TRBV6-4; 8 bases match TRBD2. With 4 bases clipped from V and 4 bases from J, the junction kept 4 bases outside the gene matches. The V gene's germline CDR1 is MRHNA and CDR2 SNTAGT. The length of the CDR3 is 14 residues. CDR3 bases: TGTGCCAGCAGTGGAGGACTAGCAGCAGATACGCAGTATTTT. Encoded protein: CASSGGLAADTQYF.

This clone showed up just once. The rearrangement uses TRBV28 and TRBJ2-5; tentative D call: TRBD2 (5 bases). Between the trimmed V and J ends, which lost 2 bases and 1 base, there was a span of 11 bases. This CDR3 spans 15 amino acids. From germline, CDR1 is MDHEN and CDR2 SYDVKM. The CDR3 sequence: CASSLERVTQETQYF. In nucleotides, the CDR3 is TGTGCCAGCAGTTTAGAGAGGGTCACCCAAGAGACCCAGTACTTC.

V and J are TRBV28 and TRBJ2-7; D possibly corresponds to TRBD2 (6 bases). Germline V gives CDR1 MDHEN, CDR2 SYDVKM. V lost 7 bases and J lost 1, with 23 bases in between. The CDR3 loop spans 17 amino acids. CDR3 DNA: TGTGCCAGCACTCCGGGTGAAATGGCGGGGAGTTCCTACGAGCAGTACTTC. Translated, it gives CASTPGEMAGSSYEQYF. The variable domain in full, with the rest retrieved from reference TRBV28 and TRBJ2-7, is DVKVTQSSRYLVKRTGEKVFLECVQDMDHENMFWYRQDPGLGLRLIYFSYDVKMKEKGDIPEGYSVSREKKERFSLILESASTNQTSMYLCASTPGEMAGSSYEQYFGPGTRLTVT.

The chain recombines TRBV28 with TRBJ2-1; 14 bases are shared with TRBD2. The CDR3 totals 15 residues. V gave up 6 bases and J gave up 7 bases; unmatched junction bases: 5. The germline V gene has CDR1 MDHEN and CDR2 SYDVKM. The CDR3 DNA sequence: TGTGCCAGCAGCCCCTGGACTAGCGGGGGGAATGAGCAGTTCTTC. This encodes CASSPWTSGGNEQFF.

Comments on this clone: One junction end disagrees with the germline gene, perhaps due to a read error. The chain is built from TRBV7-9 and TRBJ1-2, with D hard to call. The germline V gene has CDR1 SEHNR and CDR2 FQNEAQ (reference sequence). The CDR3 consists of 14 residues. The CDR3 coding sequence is TGTGCCGGCAGCTACGAAGGGTCGATAAGTGGCTACACCTTC. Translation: CAGSYEGSISGYTF.

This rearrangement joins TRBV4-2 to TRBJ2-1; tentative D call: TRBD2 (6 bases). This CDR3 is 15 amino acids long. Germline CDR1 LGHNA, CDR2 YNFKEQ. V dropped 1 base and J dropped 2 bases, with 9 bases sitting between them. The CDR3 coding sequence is TGTGCCAGCAGCCAAGCGGACTACCCCTACAATGAGCAGTTCTTC. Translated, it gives CASSQADYPYNEQFF.

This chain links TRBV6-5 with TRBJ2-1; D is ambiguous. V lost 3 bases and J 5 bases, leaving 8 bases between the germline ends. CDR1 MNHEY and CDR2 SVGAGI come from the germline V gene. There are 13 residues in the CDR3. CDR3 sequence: CASSYYANNEQFF. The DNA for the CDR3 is TGTGCCAGCAGTTATTACGCGAACAATGAGCAGTTCTTC.

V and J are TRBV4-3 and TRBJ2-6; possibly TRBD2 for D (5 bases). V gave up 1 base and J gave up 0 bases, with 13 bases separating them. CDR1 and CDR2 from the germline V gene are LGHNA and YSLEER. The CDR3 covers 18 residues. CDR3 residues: CASSQVYTGSSGANVLTF. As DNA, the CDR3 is TGCGCCAGCAGCCAAGTGTATACGGGGAGCTCTGGGGCCAACGTCCTGACTTTC.

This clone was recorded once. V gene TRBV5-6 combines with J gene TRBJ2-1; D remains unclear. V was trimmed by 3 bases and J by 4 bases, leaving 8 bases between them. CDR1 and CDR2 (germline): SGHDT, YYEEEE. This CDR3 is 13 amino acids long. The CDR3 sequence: CASSWTVYNEQFF. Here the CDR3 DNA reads TGTGCCAGCAGCTGGACGGTGTACAATGAGCAGTTCTTC.

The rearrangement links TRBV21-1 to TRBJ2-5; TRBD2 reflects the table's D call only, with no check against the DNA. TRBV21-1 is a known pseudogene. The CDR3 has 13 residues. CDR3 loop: CASSKLRKETQYF. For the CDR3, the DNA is TGTGCCAGCAGCAAATTGAGGAAAGAGACCCAGTACTTC.